The rows below give T cell receptor beta chains drawn from one sample of a study of OX40 agonist ivuxolimab in advanced cancers. TCRdb's table, derived via immunoSEQ multiplex PCR, lists solely in-frame clones and lacks some. The table records about 52,000 clones, about 93% of them present only once. This specimen consisted of CD4+ or CD8+ T cells sorted from blood, obtained in a trial of the OX40 agonist ivuxolimab. These receptors were taken from an adult with an advanced solid tumor such as melanoma, head and neck, liver or kidney cancer. CDR3s include the opening cysteine and the closing phenylalanine or tryptophan. D genes are given only for firm matches. Rows give clone size only sometimes, using once, few, many, or a class for an expanded clone.

v_gene	j_gene	d_gene	abundance	len	CDR3aa	CDR3nt
TRBV7-6	TRBJ2-7	-	-	15	CASSLRGGGADEQYF	TGTGCCAGCAGCTTGAGGGGCGGGGGCGCGGACGAGCAGTACTTC
TRBV27	TRBJ2-7	-	-	13	CASSQGRGFGQYF	TGTGCCAGCAGCCAGGGGAGGGGGTTCGGGCAGTACTTC
TRBV15	TRBJ1-4	-	once	16	CATSRDLEATNEKLFF	TGTGCCACCAGCAGAGATCTAGAGGCAACTAATGAAAAACTGTTTTTT
TRBV27	TRBJ2-6	-	-	16	CASGRCLVSGANVLTF	TGTGCCAGCGGTAGGTGTCTGGTCTCTGGGGCCAACGTCCTGACTTTC
TRBV4-3	TRBJ2-7	TRBD2	-	16	CASSQDREGPTYEQYF	TGCGCCAGCAGCCAAGATCGGGAGGGGCCGACCTACGAGCAGTACTTC
TRBV4-2	TRBJ2-7	-	-	13	CASSQGFSYEQYF	TGTGCCAGCAGCCAAGGGTTCTCCTACGAGCAGTACTTC
TRBV28	TRBJ1-5	-	-	15	CASSFRAGGNQPQHF	TGTGCCAGCAGTTTTAGGGCAGGTGGGAATCAGCCCCAGCATTTT
TRBV19	TRBJ1-1	-	-	11	CASSPGTRAFF	TGTGCCAGTAGTCCCGGGACTCGAGCTTTCTTT
TRBV30	TRBJ1-3	-	-	12	CAWKRSGNTIYF	TGTGCCTGGAAAAGGTCTGGAAACACCATATATTTT
TRBV5-4	TRBJ2-7	TRBD2	-	13	CASSLSGGYEQYF	TGTGCCAGCAGCCTTAGCGGGGGGTACGAGCAGTACTTC
TRBV15	TRBJ1-4	TRBD1	-	15	CATSSDRGPVEKLFF	TGTGCCACCAGCAGCGACAGGGGGCCCGTTGAAAAACTGTTTTTT
TRBV30	TRBJ2-1	-	-	12	CAWSSFYNEQFF	TGTGCCTGGAGTTCCTTTTACAATGAGCAGTTCTTC
TRBV7-2	TRBJ2-7	-	-	18	CASSLALSEDPAPYEQYF	TGTGCCAGCAGCTTAGCGCTTTCCGAGGATCCGGCCCCCTACGAGCAGTACTTC
TRBV19	TRBJ2-5	TRBD2	-	17	CASSPSGRRTGPETQYF	TGTGCCAGTAGTCCTAGCGGGAGAAGGACGGGGCCGGAGACCCAGTACTTC
TRBV13	TRBJ2-7	TRBD2	-	15	CASSLGLAAVYEQYF	TGTGCCAGCAGCTTAGGACTAGCGGCCGTCTACGAGCAGTACTTC
TRBV9	TRBJ1-1	-	once	16	CASSVASGLGDTEAFF	TGTGCCAGCAGCGTAGCCTCAGGGTTGGGGGACACTGAAGCTTTCTTT
TRBV4-1	TRBJ2-7	-	-	15	CASSQVFDRGYEQYF	TGCGCCAGCAGCCAAGTGTTCGACAGAGGGTACGAGCAGTACTTC
TRBV5-1	TRBJ1-1	-	-	14	CASSLKGLNTEAFF	TGCGCCAGCAGCTTGAAGGGTTTGAACACTGAAGCTTTCTTT
TRBV19	TRBJ2-1	-	-	15	CASSILVESYNEQFF	TGTGCCAGTAGTATTCTAGTTGAATCCTACAATGAGCAGTTCTTC
TRBV29-1	TRBJ2-6	TRBD2	-	16	CSVILAVGPGANVLTF	TGCAGCGTCATACTAGCGGTGGGGCCTGGGGCCAACGTCCTGACTTTC
TRBV7-9	TRBJ2-2	TRBD2	once	15	CASSQASGGTGELFF	TGTGCCAGCAGCCAAGCTAGCGGGGGGACCGGGGAGCTGTTTTTT
TRBV15	TRBJ1-1	TRBD1	-	17	CATSSRDRGYMNTEAFF	TGTGCCACCAGCAGCCGGGACAGGGGATACATGAACACTGAAGCTTTCTTT
TRBV27	TRBJ2-2	-	-	13	CASSHENTGELFF	TGTGCCAGCAGCCATGAGAACACCGGGGAGCTGTTTTTT
TRBV27	TRBJ1-1	TRBD1	-	16	CASSLSGQGAGTEAFF	TGTGCCAGCAGTTTAAGCGGTCAGGGGGCGGGCACTGAAGCTTTCTTT
TRBV29-1	TRBJ1-2	TRBD1	once	14	CSVAGRDREYGYTF	TGCAGCGTTGCAGGCCGGGACAGGGAATATGGCTACACCTTC
TRBV6-5	TRBJ2-2	TRBD1	-	16	CASSYFGTGPDGELFF	TGTGCCAGCAGTTACTTTGGGACAGGGCCTGACGGGGAGCTGTTTTTT
TRBV29-1	TRBJ2-2	-	few	12	CSVDGNTGELFF	TGCAGCGTGGACGGGAACACCGGGGAGCTGTTTTTT
TRBV19	TRBJ1-1	-	-	13	CASSKGPNTEAFF	TGTGCCAGTAGTAAGGGTCCGAACACTGAAGCTTTCTTT
TRBV5-1	TRBJ2-1	-	-	16	CASSFLTDLSHNEQFF	TGCGCCAGCAGCTTCCTCACTGATCTTTCCCACAATGAGCAGTTCTTC
TRBV18	TRBJ1-2	-	once	12	CASSLPGSGYTF	TGTGCCAGCTCACTACCAGGGTCTGGCTACACCTTC
TRBV5-4	TRBJ2-7	TRBD2	-	19	CASSVDVAGPYPRPNEQYF	TGTGCCAGCAGTGTCGACGTAGCGGGCCCGTACCCACGGCCGAACGAGCAGTACTTC
TRBV7-9	TRBJ1-5	-	-	15	CASSREGEENQPQHF	TGTGCCAGCAGCAGGGAGGGTGAGGAAAATCAGCCCCAGCATTTT
TRBV29-1	TRBJ2-4	-	-	14	CSVETGKGKNIQYF	TGCAGCGTTGAAACAGGGAAAGGCAAAAACATTCAGTACTTC
TRBV16	TRBJ2-5	TRBD1	-	14	CASSQGTGQETQYF	TGTGCCAGCAGCCAAGGGACAGGCCAAGAGACCCAGTACTTC
TRBV7-9	TRBJ2-7	-	-	12	CASTLGGPEQYF	TGTGCCAGCACCCTAGGAGGGCCCGAGCAGTACTTC
TRBV9	TRBJ2-3	TRBD1	-	20	CASSYSRDSVFFDQTDTQYF	TGTGCCAGCAGCTACTCCCGGGACAGCGTGTTTTTCGACCAGACAGATACGCAGTATTTT
TRBV9	TRBJ2-1	-	-	12	CASSPGGDEQFF	TGTGCCAGCAGCCCCGGAGGGGATGAGCAGTTCTTC
TRBV10-2	TRBJ2-7	-	few	12	CASLAPSYEQYF	TGCGCCAGCCTTGCACCTTCCTACGAGCAGTACTTC
TRBV13	TRBJ2-1	TRBD2	-	16	CASSSTTSGRYNEQFF	TGTGCCAGCAGCTCTACGACTAGCGGGAGGTACAATGAGCAGTTCTTC